This T cell receptor (beta chain) was identified in a study of regulatory T cells in long-lasting Graves disease. Sequencing libraries for TCR beta were prepared with iRepertoire HTBI primers and Arm-PCR of CDR3 regions. TCRdb itself ran the multiplex PCR reads through MiXCR, one entry per CDR3 protein. The sample records hundreds of thousands of distinct CDR3 sequences, roughly 23% being singletons. This clonotype was counted at least ten times. Noted time point: persistent/refractory GD, antithyroid drugs over 5 years with positive TRAb. Construction of the TCR library relied on RNA isolated from PBMCs. The source of this sequence is a female donor with Graves disease. Sequenced material: peripheral blood mononuclear cells (PBMCs), taken when the disease was refractory, from a patient treated with antithyroid drugs.

CDR3 nucleotides: TGTGCCATCAGTGCCGCTCAGGGGGGCTACACCTTC. Translating gives CAISAAQGGYTF. The V call is TRBV10-3, the J call TRBJ1-2; D possibly corresponds to TRBD1 (6 bases). This CDR3 spans 12 amino acids. Per germline, CDR1 ENHRY and CDR2 SYGVKD. V was clipped by 4 bases and J by 8 bases, with 11 bases between them.